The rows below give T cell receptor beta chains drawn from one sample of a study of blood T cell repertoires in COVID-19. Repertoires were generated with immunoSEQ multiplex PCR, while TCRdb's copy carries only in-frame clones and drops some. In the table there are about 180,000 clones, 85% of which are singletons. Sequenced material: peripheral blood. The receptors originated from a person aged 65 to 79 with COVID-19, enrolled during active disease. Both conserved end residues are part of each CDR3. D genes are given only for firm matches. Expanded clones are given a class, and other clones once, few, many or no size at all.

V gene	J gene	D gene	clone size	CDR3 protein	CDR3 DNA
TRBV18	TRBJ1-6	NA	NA	CASSPDASPGSSPLHF	TGTGCCAGCTCACCAGATGCCTCTCCGGGGAGTTCACCCCTCCACTTT
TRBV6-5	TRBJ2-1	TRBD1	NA	CASSSLQGAGYNEQFF	TGTGCCAGCAGTTCCTTACAGGGGGCGGGATACAATGAGCAGTTCTTC
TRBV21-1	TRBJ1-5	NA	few	CASSNAGGIQGAGQPQHF	TGTGCCAGCAGCAACGCGGGGGGAATACAGGGGGCAGGACAGCCCCAGCATTTT
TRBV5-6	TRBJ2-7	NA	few	CASSLPDSYEQYF	TGTGCCAGCAGCTTGCCGGACAGCTACGAGCAGTACTTC
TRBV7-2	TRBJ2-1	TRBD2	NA	CASSLGTSKWNEQFF	TGTGCCAGCAGCCTCGGGACTAGCAAGTGGAATGAGCAGTTCTTC
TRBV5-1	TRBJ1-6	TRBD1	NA	CASSLEGADNSPLHF	TGCGCCAGCAGCTTGGAGGGGGCTGATAATTCACCCCTCCACTTT
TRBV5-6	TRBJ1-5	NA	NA	CASSLAVESNQPQHF	TGTGCCAGCAGCTTGGCCGTTGAGAGCAATCAGCCCCAGCATTTT
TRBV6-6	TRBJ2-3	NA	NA	CASSSMSLAERDTQYF	TGTGCCAGCAGTTCTATGTCCTTAGCAGAGAGGGATACGCAGTATTTT
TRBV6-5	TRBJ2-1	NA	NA	CAVGKSEQFF	TGTGCTGTCGGGAAGTCAGAGCAGTTCTTC
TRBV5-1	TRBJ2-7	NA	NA	CASSPRRGTYEQYF	TGCGCCAGCAGCCCCCGCAGGGGAACCTACGAGCAGTACTTC
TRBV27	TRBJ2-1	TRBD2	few	CASRPSSGKNEQFF	TGTGCCAGCAGACCCTCTAGCGGGAAGAATGAGCAGTTCTTC
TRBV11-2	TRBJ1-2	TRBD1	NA	CASSLVSGRGPFDGYTF	TGTGCCAGCAGCTTAGTGTCCGGAAGGGGGCCCTTTGATGGCTACACCTTC
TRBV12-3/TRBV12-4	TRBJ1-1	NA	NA	CASTLKGGTEAFF	TGTGCCAGCACTTTAAAGGGCGGGACTGAAGCTTTCTTT
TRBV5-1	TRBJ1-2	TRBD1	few	CASSQTGDGGYTF	TGCGCCAGCAGCCAGACAGGGGACGGGGGCTACACCTTC
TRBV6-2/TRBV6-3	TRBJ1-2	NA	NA	CASSYSSDSIRYGYTF	TGTGCCAGCAGTTACTCTTCGGACAGTATTCGCTATGGCTACACCTTC
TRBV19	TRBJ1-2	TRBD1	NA	CASSEGAYDYGYTF	TGTGCCAGTTCGGAGGGGGCGTACGACTATGGCTACACCTTC
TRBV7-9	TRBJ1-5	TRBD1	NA	CASSLVVGTGENQPQHF	TGTGCCAGCAGCTTAGTGGTTGGGACAGGGGAAAATCAGCCCCAGCATTTT
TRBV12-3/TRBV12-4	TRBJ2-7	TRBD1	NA	CASSFRGYEQYF	TGTGCCAGCAGTTTCAGGGGGTACGAGCAGTACTTC
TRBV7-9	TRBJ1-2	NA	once	CASRSGRDYGYTF	TGTGCCAGCAGGTCCGGCAGGGACTATGGCTACACCTTC
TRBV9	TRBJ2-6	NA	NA	CASSVALFIGANVLTF	TGTGCCAGCAGCGTAGCTCTTTTTATTGGGGCCAACGTCCTGACTTTC
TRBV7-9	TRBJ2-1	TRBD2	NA	CASSSPSPLAGGDNEQFF	TGTGCCAGCAGCTCCCCCTCCCCACTAGCGGGTGGTGACAATGAGCAGTTCTTC
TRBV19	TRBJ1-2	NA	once	CASSTPQGQGRNYGYTF	TGTGCCAGTAGTACCCCCCAGGGGCAGGGACGGAACTATGGCTACACCTTC
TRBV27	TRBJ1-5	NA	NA	CASSFHNQPQHF	TGTGCCAGCAGTTTCCACAATCAGCCCCAGCATTTT
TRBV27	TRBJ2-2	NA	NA	CASSYGGLTGELFF	TGTGCCAGCAGTTACGGGGGGCTCACCGGGGAGCTGTTTTTT
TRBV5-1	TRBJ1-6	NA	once	CASMDSGPRSPLHF	TGCGCCAGCATGGACAGTGGCCCGCGGTCGCCCCTCCACTTT
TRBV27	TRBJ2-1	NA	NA	CASSLVSSYNEQFF	TGTGCCAGCAGTTTAGTGAGCTCCTACAATGAGCAGTTCTTC
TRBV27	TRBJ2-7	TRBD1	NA	CASSLSGAGQDRGQYEQYF	TGTGCCAGCAGTTTATCCGGAGCGGGACAGGACAGGGGGCAGTACGAGCAGTACTTC
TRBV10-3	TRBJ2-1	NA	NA	CATDAGSSYNEQFF	TGTGCCACCGATGCCGGGAGCTCCTACAATGAGCAGTTCTTC
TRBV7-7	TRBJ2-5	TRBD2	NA	CASSRLAGVETQYF	TGTGCCAGCAGTCGGCTAGCGGGGGTAGAGACCCAGTACTTC
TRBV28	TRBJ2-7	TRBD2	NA	CASRQEAGSAYEQYF	TGTGCCAGCAGGCAGGAAGCGGGGTCGGCCTACGAGCAGTACTTC
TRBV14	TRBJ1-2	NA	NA	CASSQETGYGYTF	TGTGCCAGCAGCCAAGAGACAGGCTATGGCTACACCTTC
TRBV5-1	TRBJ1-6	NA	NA	CASSLAGRSSYNSPLHF	TGCGCCAGCAGCTTGGCTGGCCGGAGCTCCTATAATTCACCCCTCCACTTT
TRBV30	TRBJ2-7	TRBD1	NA	CAWKMGQGSSYEQYF	TGTGCCTGGAAGATGGGACAGGGAAGCTCCTACGAGCAGTACTTC
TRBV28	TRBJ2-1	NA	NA	CASSSPDYRHYNEQFF	TGTGCCAGCAGCTCGCCCGACTATCGGCACTACAATGAGCAGTTCTTC
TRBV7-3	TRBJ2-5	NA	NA	CASSNGGRQETQYF	TGTGCCAGCAGCAACGGAGGACGCCAAGAGACCCAGTACTTC
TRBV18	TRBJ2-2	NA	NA	CASSPTQASGELFF	TGTGCCAGCTCACCAACCCAGGCCTCCGGGGAGCTGTTTTTT
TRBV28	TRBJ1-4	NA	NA	CASSVRVVNEKLFF	TGTGCCAGCAGTGTCCGGGTCGTGAATGAAAAACTGTTTTTT